These 4 T cell receptor beta chains originate from one sample sequenced in a study of T-cell reconstitution after alpha-beta-depleted transplantation in children. A TCRbeta library incorporating unique molecular identifiers was prepared. TCRdb processed the PCR reads anew with MiXCR; each CDR3 protein has one entry. The sample includes roughly 49,000 distinct CDR3 sequences, about 9% of them seen just once. The sample here was PBMCs, mostly from graft donor cells, taken 60 days after TCRalphabeta/CD19-depleted stem cell transplant. These receptors came from a male patient aged 2 to 10 who had a stem cell transplant for chronic granulomatous disease, so the T cells may come from the graft donor.

This clonotype appeared many times. The chain has TRBV6-4 and TRBJ1-2, with 8 bases aligning to TRBD1. The length of the CDR3 is 17 residues. Germline CDR1 MRHNA, CDR2 SNTAGT. After removal of 3 bases from V and 0 bases from J, the junction contained 9 bases not matched to a gene. CDR3 bases: TGTGCCAGCAGTGAGCCGACAGGGGAAAAAGCTAACTATGGCTACACCTTC. As protein: CASSEPTGEKANYGYTF.

This clonotype was seen at least ten times. The chain links TRBV10-2 to TRBJ2-7; a possible D gene is TRBD1 (6 bases). There are 17 residues in the CDR3. Germline CDR1 and CDR2: WSHSY and SAAADI. V dropped 4 bases and J dropped 0 bases, with 19 bases sitting between them. For the CDR3, the DNA is TGCGCCAGCAGTGCATTCGGTTCGGACAGCCCCTCCTACGAGCAGTACTTC. Protein product: CASSAFGSDSPSYEQYF.

This clonotype has just a few counts. The chain carries TRBV11-2 and TRBJ2-6; 14 bases line up with TRBD2. The CDR3 consists of 19 residues. V dropped 5 bases and J dropped 2; count of bases not matched to a gene: 8. CDR1 is SGHAT and CDR2 is FQNNGV in the germline V gene. The CDR3 DNA reads as TGTGCCAGCAGCCTCCGACTAGCGGGAGGGGTCACTGGGGCCAACGTCCTGACTTTC. As protein: CASSLRLAGGVTGANVLTF.

This clonotype was counted between two and nine times. The gene calls are TRBV20-1 and TRBJ2-1; D remains unclear. CDR3 length equals 13 residues. Germline V lookup: CDR1 DFQATT, CDR2 SNEGSKA (reference sequence). Trimming shortened V by 3 bases and J by 5 bases, and 11 bases separated the two germline ends. CDR3 in amino acids: CSARWLVHNEQFF. The CDR3 DNA follows: TGCAGTGCTAGGTGGCTAGTCCACAATGAGCAGTTCTTC.